This T cell receptor (beta chain) was sequenced in a study of shared clonotypes between healthy human individuals. Study findings and constraints: A reduction in generation probabilities was seen for non-shared clonotypes relative to those shared by all four donors. Roughly 5% of naive CD4 clonotypes were shared across a handful of donors.

It was about 180 ng DNA, around 32,000 T cell genomes, that sorted-subset replicate PCRs used. Per the authors' pipeline: ImmunoSEQ output lacked quality scores and full-length reads, limiting matched filtering. TCRdb's table, derived via immunoSEQ multiplex PCR, lists solely in-frame clones and lacks some. The V and J calls and clone size were taken over from that table, and D and trimming were inferred from the DNA. The top ten clones hold under 2% of a sample with approximately 2,200,000 clones, around 93% of them seen once. Naive CD8 isolation took CD45RO-negative cells positively selected for CCR7 and excluded terminally differentiated effector memory CD45RA+ cells. With respect to this clone: Its antigen is still unknown.

Trimming removed 7 bases from V and 0 bases from J, with 10 bases in between. This CDR3 comprises 13 residues. Germline V gene sequence: CDR1 SNHLY, CDR2 FYNNEI. This receptor was obtained from a man between 18 and 29 years old in good health. Some clones in this sample may be carry-over from other donors' samples. Sequenced input: naive CD8+ T cells from PBMCs. The gene calls are TRBV2 and TRBJ2-7, with no clear D. This CDR3 reads CASKRVSSYEQYF. CDR3 in DNA: TGTGCCAGCAAAAGGGTAAGCTCCTACGAGCAGTACTTC. Full variable domain (missing parts from reference TRBV2 and TRBJ2-7): EPEVTQTPSHQVTQMGQEVILRCVPISNHLYFYWYRQILGQKVEFLVSFYNNEISEKSEIFDDQFSVERPDGSNFTLKIRSTKLEDSAMYFCASKRVSSYEQYFGPGTRLTVT.